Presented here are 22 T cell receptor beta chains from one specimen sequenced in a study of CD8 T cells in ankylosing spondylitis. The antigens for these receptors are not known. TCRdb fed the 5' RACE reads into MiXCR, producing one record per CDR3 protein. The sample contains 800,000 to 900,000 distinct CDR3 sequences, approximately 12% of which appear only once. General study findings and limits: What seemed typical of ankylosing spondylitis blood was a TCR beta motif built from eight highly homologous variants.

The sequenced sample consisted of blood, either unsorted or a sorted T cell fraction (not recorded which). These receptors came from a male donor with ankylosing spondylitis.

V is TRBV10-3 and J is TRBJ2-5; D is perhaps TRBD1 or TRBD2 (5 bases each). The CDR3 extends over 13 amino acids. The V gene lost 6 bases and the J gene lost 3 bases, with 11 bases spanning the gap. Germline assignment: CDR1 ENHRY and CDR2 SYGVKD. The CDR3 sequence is CAISSGTEETQYF. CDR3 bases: TGTGCCATCAGCTCCGGGACGGAAGAGACCCAGTACTTC.

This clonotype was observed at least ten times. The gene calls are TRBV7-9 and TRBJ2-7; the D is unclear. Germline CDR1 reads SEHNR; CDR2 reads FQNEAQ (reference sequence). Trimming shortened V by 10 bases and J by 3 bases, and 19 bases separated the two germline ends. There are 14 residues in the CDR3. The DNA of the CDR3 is TGTGCCATCCAACGGTGGGCGGAAAGCTACGAGCAGTACTTC. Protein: CAIQRWAESYEQYF. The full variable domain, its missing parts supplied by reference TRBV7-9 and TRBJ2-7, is DTGVSQNPRHKITKRGQNVTFRCDPISEHNRLYWYRQTLGQGPEFLTYFQNEAQLEKSRLLSDRFSAERPKGSFSTLEIQRTEQGDSAMYLCAIQRWAESYEQYFGPGTRLTVT.

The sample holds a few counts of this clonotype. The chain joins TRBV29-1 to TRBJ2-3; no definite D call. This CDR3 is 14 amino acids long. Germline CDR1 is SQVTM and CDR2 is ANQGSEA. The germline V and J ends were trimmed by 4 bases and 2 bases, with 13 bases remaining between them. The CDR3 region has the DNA TGCAGCGTTGTTAGGGCCTTTAACACAGATACGCAGTATTTT. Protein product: CSVVRAFNTDTQYF.

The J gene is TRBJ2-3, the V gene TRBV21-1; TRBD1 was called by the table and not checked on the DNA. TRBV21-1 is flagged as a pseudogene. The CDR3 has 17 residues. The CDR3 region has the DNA TGTGCCAGCAGCAATGCAACTACAGGGTCGAACACAGATACGCAGTATTTT. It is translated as CASSNATTGSNTDTQYF.

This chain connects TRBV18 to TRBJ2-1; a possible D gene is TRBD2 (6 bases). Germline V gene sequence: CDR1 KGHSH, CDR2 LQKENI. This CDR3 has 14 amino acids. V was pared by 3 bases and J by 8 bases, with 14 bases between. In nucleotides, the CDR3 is TGTGCCAGCTCACCCCAGGCAGGCGGGGATGAGCAGTTCTTC. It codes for CASSPQAGGDEQFF.

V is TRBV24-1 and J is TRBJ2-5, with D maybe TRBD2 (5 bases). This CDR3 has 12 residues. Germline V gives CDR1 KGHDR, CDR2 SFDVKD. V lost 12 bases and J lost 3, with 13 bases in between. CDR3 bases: TGTGCCGCCGCCGGGGTTGAAGAGACCCAGTACTTC. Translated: CAAAGVEETQYF.

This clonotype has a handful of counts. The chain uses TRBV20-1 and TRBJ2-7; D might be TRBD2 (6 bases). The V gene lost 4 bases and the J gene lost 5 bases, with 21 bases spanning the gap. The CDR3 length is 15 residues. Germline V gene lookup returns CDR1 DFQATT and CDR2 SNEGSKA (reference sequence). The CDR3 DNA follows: TGCAGTGCTATCGATGGGGGGACTGCCAGCCACGAGCAGTACTTC. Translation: CSAIDGGTASHEQYF.

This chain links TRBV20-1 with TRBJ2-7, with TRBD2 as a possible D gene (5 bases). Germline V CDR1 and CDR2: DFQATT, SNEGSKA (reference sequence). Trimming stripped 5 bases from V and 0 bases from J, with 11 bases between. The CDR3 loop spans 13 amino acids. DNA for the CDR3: TGCAGTGCTCTGCGGGTTTACTCCTACGAGCAGTACTTC. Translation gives CSALRVYSYEQYF.

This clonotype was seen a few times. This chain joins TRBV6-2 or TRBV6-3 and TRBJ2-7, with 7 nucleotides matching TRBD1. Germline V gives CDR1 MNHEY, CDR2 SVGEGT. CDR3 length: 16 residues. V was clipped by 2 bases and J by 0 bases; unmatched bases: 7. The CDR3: CASSYRGTEGSYEQYF. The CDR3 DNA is TGTGCCAGCAGTTACCGAGGGACAGAGGGCTCCTACGAGCAGTACTTC.

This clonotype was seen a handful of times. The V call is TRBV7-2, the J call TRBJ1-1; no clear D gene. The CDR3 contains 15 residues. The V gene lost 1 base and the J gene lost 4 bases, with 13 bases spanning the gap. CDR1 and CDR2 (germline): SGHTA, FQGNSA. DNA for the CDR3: TGTGCCAGCAGCTTAGAGTTTGGTGGGCGCACTGAAGCTTTCTTT. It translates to CASSLEFGGRTEAFF.

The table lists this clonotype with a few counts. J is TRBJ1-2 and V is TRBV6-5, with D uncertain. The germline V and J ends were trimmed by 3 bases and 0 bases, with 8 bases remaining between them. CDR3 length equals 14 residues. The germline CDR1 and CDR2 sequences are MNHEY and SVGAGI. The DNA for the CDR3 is TGTGCCAGCAGTTATCGACGTGCTAACTATGGCTACACCTTC. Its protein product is CASSYRRANYGYTF.

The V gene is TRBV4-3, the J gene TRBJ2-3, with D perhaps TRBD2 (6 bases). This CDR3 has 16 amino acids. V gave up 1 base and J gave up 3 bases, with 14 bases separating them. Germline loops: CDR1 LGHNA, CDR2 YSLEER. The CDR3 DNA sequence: TGCGCCAGCAGCCAAGGGGGCGGAGGGACTACAGATACGCAGTATTTT. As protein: CASSQGGGGTTDTQYF.

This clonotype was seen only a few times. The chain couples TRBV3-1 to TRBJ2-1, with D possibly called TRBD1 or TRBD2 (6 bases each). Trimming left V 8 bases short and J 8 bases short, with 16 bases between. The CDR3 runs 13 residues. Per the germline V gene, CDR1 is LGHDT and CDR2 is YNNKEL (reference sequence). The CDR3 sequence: CASARGSGDEQFF. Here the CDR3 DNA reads TGTGCCAGCGCTCGGGGGTCAGGGGATGAGCAGTTCTTC.

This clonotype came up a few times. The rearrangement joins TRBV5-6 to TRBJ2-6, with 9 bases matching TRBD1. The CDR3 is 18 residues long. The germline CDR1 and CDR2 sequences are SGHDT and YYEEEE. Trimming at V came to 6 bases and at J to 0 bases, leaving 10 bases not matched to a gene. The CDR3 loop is CASIPRDRVLSGANVLTF. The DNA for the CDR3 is TGTGCCAGCATCCCCCGGGACAGGGTGCTCTCTGGGGCCAACGTCCTGACTTTC.

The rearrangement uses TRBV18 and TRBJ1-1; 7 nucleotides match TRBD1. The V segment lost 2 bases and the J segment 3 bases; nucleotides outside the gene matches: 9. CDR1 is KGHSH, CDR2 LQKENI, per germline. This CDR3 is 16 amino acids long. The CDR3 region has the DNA TGTGCCAGCTCACCAGGGACAGCTCCTAGTGACACTGAAGCTTTCTTT. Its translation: CASSPGTAPSDTEAFF. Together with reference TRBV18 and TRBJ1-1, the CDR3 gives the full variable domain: NAGVMQNPRHLVRRRGQEARLRCSPMKGHSHVYWYRQLPEEGLKFMVYLQKENIIDESGMPKERFSAEFPKEGPSILRIQQVVRGDSAAYFCASSPGTAPSDTEAFFGQGTRLTVV.

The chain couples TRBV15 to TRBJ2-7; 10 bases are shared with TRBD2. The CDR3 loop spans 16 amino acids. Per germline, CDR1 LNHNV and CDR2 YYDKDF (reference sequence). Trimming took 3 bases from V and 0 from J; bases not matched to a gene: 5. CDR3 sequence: CATSRASGRNSYEQYF. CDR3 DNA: TGTGCCACCAGCAGGGCTAGCGGGAGAAACTCCTACGAGCAGTACTTC.

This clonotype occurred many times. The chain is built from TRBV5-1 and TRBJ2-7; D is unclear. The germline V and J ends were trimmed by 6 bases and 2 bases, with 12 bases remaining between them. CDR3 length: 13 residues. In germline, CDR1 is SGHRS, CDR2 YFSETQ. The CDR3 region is CASINPRTYEQYF. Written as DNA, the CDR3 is TGCGCCAGCATCAACCCTAGGACCTACGAGCAGTACTTC.

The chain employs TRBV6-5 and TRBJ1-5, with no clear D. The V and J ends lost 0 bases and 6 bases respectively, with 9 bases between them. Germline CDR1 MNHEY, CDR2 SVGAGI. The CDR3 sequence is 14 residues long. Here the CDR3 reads CASSYSRAAQPQHF. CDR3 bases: TGTGCCAGCAGTTACTCGAGGGCCGCTCAGCCCCAGCATTTT.

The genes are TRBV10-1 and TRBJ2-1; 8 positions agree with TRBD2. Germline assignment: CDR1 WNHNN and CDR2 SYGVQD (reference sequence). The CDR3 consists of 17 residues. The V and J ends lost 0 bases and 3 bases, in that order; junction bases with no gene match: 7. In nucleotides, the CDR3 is TGCGCCAGCAGTGAGTCGGGTAGCGGGACGTACTACAATGAGCAGTTCTTC. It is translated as CASSESGSGTYYNEQFF.

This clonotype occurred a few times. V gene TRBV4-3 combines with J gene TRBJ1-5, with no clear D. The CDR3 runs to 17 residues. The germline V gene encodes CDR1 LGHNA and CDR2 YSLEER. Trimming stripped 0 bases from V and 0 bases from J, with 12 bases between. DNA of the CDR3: TGCGCCAGCAGCCAAGAATTTGTCACGTTTAGCAATCAGCCCCAGCATTTT. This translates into CASSQEFVTFSNQPQHF.

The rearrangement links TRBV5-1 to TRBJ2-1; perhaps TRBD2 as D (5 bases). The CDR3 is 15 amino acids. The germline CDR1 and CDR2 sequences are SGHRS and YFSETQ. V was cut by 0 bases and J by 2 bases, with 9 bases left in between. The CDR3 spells CASSLEAVAYNEQFF. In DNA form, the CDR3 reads TGCGCCAGCAGCTTGGAAGCGGTGGCCTACAATGAGCAGTTCTTC.

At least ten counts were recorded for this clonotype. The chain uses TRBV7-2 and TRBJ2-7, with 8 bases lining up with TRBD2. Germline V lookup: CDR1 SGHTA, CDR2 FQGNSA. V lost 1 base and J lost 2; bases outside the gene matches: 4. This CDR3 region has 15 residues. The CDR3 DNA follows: TGTGCCAGCAGCTTAGTCGTAGCGGGGACCTACGAGCAGTACTTC. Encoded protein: CASSLVVAGTYEQYF. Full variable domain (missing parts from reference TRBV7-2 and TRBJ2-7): GAGVSQSPSNKVTEKGKDVELRCDPISGHTALYWYRQSLGQGLEFLIYFQGNSAPDKSGLPSDRFSAERTGGSVSTLTIQRTQQEDSAVYLCASSLVVAGTYEQYFGPGTRLTVT.